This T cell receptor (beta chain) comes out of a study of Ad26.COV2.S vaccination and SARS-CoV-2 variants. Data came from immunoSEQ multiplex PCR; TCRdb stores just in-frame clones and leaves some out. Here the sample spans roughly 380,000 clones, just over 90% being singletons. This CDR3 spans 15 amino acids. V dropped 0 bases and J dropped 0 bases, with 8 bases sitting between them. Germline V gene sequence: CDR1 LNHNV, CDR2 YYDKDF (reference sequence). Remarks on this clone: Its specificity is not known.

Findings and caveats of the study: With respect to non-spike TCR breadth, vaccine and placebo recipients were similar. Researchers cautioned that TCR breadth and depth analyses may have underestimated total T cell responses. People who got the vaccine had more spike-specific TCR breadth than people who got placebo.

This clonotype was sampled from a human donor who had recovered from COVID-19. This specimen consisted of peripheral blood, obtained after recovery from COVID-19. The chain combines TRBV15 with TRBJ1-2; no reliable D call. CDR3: CATSRDRQTNYGYTF. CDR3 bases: TGTGCCACCAGCAGAGATAGGCAGACTAACTATGGCTACACCTTC.